Below are 9 T cell receptor beta chains sequenced from a single sample in a study of blood T cells in healthy people across ages. A second PCR, run for about 7 to 11 cycles, used a sample-barcoded 5' primer plus a J-beta primer mix. TCRdb re-called the 5' RACE reads with MiXCR, one entry per CDR3 protein. The profile shows 800,000 or so distinct CDR3 sequences, approximately 65% of them singletons. Sequencing was done on a sample of blood. These receptors were collected from a man in his thirties or forties in good health.

This clonotype occurred a few times. The gene calls are TRBV10-3 and TRBJ2-1; D is unclear. The CDR3 consists of 11 residues. Trimming stripped 3 bases from V and 5 bases from J, with 2 bases between. CDR1 ENHRY and CDR2 SYGVKD come from the germline V gene. The CDR3, as DNA: TGTGCCATCAGTGAACACAATGAGCAGTTCTTC. It codes for CAISEHNEQFF.

V usage is TRBV9 and J usage is TRBJ2-1; TRBD1 aligns across 10 bases. Trimming took 3 bases from V and 8 from J; bases not matched to a gene: 14. Germline V gene data show CDR1 as SGDLS and CDR2 as YYNGEE. This CDR3 has 17 residues. The CDR3 is CASSATSSGQGWDEQFF. Written as DNA, the CDR3 is TGTGCCAGCAGCGCTACCTCCTCGGGACAGGGGTGGGATGAGCAGTTCTTC.

This clonotype was observed a few times. The rearrangement links TRBV6-2 or TRBV6-3 to TRBJ2-1; 9 bases are a match to TRBD1. J gave up 8 bases and V 7 bases, and 9 bases lay outside the gene matches. The CDR3 is 14 residues long. Germline V gene lookup returns CDR1 MNHEY and CDR2 SVGEGT. CDR3 region: CASNSVTGGHEQFF. CDR3 bases: TGTGCCAGCAACTCAGTCACAGGGGGCCATGAGCAGTTCTTC.

This chain uses TRBV7-8 with TRBJ2-7, with TRBD2 as a possible D gene (5 bases). V was pared by 7 bases and J by 2 bases, with 18 bases between. The CDR3 length is 15 residues. In germline, CDR1 is SGHVS, CDR2 FQNEAQ. CDR3 nucleotide sequence: TGTGCCAGCATTGAAAAAGGCCTAGCAGCCTACGAGCAGTACTTC. This codes for CASIEKGLAAYEQYF. Full variable domain (outside the CDR3, taken from reference TRBV7-8 and TRBJ2-7): GAGVSQSPRYKVAKRGQDVALRCDPISGHVSLFWYQQALGQGPEFLTYFQNEAQLDKSGLPSDRFFAERPEGSVSTLKIQRTQQEDSAVYLCASIEKGLAAYEQYFGPGTRLTVT.

This chain uses TRBV3-1 with TRBJ2-1, with a possible D match to TRBD2 (5 bases). CDR3 length: 15 amino acids. Germline loops: CDR1 LGHDT, CDR2 YNNKEL (reference sequence). V lost 3 bases and J lost 9, with 18 bases in between. CDR3 coding DNA: TGTGCCAGCAGCCAGGGAAACGCCCCCCGGGGTGAGCAGTTCTTC. Its protein product is CASSQGNAPRGEQFF.

This chain uses TRBV28 with TRBJ2-1; 9 nucleotides align to TRBD2. From germline, CDR1 is MDHEN and CDR2 SYDVKM. V shed 6 bases, J shed 4 bases, and the junction held 10 bases outside the gene matches. CDR3 length: 16 residues. CDR3 loop: CASSPPGRGGYNEQFF. The CDR3 DNA reads as TGTGCCAGCAGCCCTCCCGGGCGGGGGGGTTACAATGAGCAGTTCTTC.

The rearrangement joins TRBV4-3 to TRBJ2-5; D possibly corresponds to TRBD2 (5 bases). CDR1 is LGHNA, CDR2 YSLEER, per germline. The germline V and J ends were trimmed by 4 bases and 11 bases, with 17 bases remaining between them. The CDR3 is 13 amino acids. The CDR3 bases are TGCGCCAGCAGCCCCGGGTCAGCGGATGAGCAGTACTTC. It translates to CASSPGSADEQYF.

This clonotype appeared once. The chain employs TRBV3-1 and TRBJ2-1; D possibly uses TRBD1 or TRBD2 (5 bases each). CDR3 length: 11 amino acids. V gave up 3 bases and J gave up 10 bases, with 7 bases separating them. Germline V gene sequence: CDR1 LGHDT, CDR2 YNNKEL (reference sequence). CDR3 in DNA: TGTGCCAGCAGCCAGAGGGGCGAGCAGTTCTTC. This gives the protein CASSQRGEQFF.

This rearrangement joins TRBV7-2 to TRBJ2-7, with TRBD2 as a possible D gene (5 bases). V lost 5 bases and J 5 bases, leaving 16 bases between the germline ends. Germline V gives CDR1 SGHTA, CDR2 FQGNSA. This CDR3 region has 14 residues. CDR3 loop: CASSPVLAENEQYF. CDR3 nucleotides: TGTGCCAGCAGCCCTGTGCTAGCTGAAAACGAGCAGTACTTC.